The TCR beta chain described here comes from a study of PD-1 blockade in classical Hodgkin lymphoma. Study-level points and caveats: Repertoire difference causes, possibly disease activity or prior therapy, remain undefined. Reported findings placed baseline TCR diversity lower in newly diagnosed patients (compared with healthy donors).

Repertoires were generated with immunoSEQ multiplex PCR, while TCRdb's copy carries only in-frame clones and drops some. Among 70,000 or so clones, about 93% were seen once, and the ten largest hold over 2.5%. This clone was detected only once. Its target is not known. As to time point: newly diagnosed, previously untreated cHL patient sample. Comparison PBMCs came from previously untreated, newly diagnosed classical Hodgkin lymphoma patients. This CDR3 region has 14 residues. CDR1 SGHVS and CDR2 FNYEAQ come from the germline V gene. The ends were cut back, 7 bases at V and 10 bases at J, with 17 bases in the middle.

The sample was peripheral blood mononuclear cells (PBMCs). The receptor comes from a human donor with classical Hodgkin lymphoma. The chain combines TRBV7-6 with TRBJ1-6; D is perhaps TRBD1 (6 bases). The CDR3 bases are TGTGCCAGCACCGCCAGGGGAGGGGACTCACCCCTCCACTTT. This encodes CASTARGGDSPLHF.